Following are 4 T cell receptor beta chains from one sample sequenced in a study of tissue T cells after allogeneic stem cell transplantation. TCRdb keeps only in-frame clones here, not all; method: immunoSEQ multiplex PCR. The table lists about 760 clones, 40% to 55% of them singletons. The starting material was jejunal tissue, obtained at autopsy. Receptors were obtained from a female patient aged 40 to 75 with steroid-refractory graft-versus-host disease after an allogeneic stem cell transplant. Some T cells may be supplied by the graft donor.

The chain carries TRBV11-3 and TRBJ2-5, with TRBD2 as a possible D gene (6 bases). V dropped 9 bases and J dropped 5 bases, with 16 bases sitting between them. The CDR3 has 13 residues. The V gene's germline CDR1 is SGHNT and CDR2 YENEEA. The CDR3 is CASSPAGRETQYF. CDR3 DNA sequence: TGTGCCAGTAGCCCAGCGGGCCGGGAGACCCAGTACTTC.

The chain uses TRBV9 and TRBJ2-2; TRBD2 is a possible D gene (5 bases). The germline V and J ends were trimmed by 2 bases and 5 bases, with 7 bases remaining between them. This CDR3 region has 13 residues. Per germline, CDR1 SGDLS and CDR2 YYNGEE. CDR3 sequence: CASSVEGTGELFF. The CDR3 DNA reads as TGTGCCAGCAGCGTTGAGGGAACCGGGGAGCTGTTTTTT.

The CDR3 region has the DNA TGTGCCTGGAGTGTAGTAGGCAGAGGCGCTGAAGCTTTCTTT. Its translation: CAWSVVGRGAEAFF. The chain uses TRBV30 and TRBJ1-1; D remains ambiguous. Trimming took 0 bases from V and 6 from J, leaving 14 bases between them. This CDR3 contains 14 residues. In germline, CDR1 is GTSNPN, CDR2 SVGIG (reference sequence).

The V call is TRBV5-1, the J call TRBJ2-1, with 8 nucleotides matching TRBD2. This CDR3 is built from 15 residues. Germline V gene sequence: CDR1 SGHRS, CDR2 YFSETQ. V shed 4 bases and J 6 bases; nucleotides not matched to a gene: 9. The CDR3 loop reads CASSLKAGVSNEQFF. The CDR3 region has the DNA TGCGCCAGCAGCCTTAAAGCGGGAGTTTCCAATGAGCAGTTCTTC.